The 27 T cell receptor beta chains in this list originate from one sample, sequenced in a study of blood T cell repertoires in COVID-19. Assay used: immunoSEQ multiplex PCR; TCRdb lists only in-frame clones, some missing. The data hold about 180,000 clones, with roughly 83% observed a single time. What was sequenced was peripheral blood. Receptors originate from a human donor in a cohort sampled during active COVID-19.

The chain uses TRBV10-1 and TRBJ2-1; D possibly corresponds to TRBD2 (5 bases). This CDR3 is built from 16 residues. V lost 2 bases and J lost 2, with 13 bases in between. Germline CDR1 and CDR2: WNHNN and SYGVQD (reference sequence). CDR3 coding DNA: TGCGCCAGCAGTGAGCCCGGCCCGGGGACCTACAATGAGCAGTTCTTC. It is translated as CASSEPGPGTYNEQFF.

V gene TRBV7-9 combines with J gene TRBJ2-1; 7 bases map to TRBD2. With 1 base clipped from V and 4 bases from J, the junction kept 4 bases outside the gene matches. The CDR3 loop spans 15 amino acids. Germline loops: CDR1 SEHNR, CDR2 FQNEAQ (reference sequence). The CDR3 sequence is CASSLVSSGYNEQFF. CDR3 bases: TGTGCCAGCAGCTTAGTTTCTAGCGGATACAATGAGCAGTTCTTC.

Concerning this clone: Its ends do not fully match the called genes, so a read error is possible. This sequence joins TRBV28 and TRBJ1-3, with 7 positions matching TRBD1. Per germline, CDR1 MDHEN and CDR2 SYDVKM. The CDR3 sequence is 12 residues long. This CDR3 is CASSFPDRPQDF. In nucleotides, the CDR3 is TGTGCCAGCAGTTTTCCGGACAGGCCTCAGGATTTT.

At least ten counts were recorded for this clone. The chain combines TRBV27 with TRBJ2-7; weak D call: TRBD1 (5 bases). Germline values: CDR1 MNHEY, CDR2 SMNVEV (reference sequence). This CDR3 contains 13 residues. Trimming took off 5 bases at V and 6 bases at J, with 14 bases between the two ends. The CDR3 sequence is CASSGTGQAEQYF. The CDR3 nucleotides read TGTGCCAGCAGTGGAACCGGACAAGCCGAGCAGTACTTC.

This clone came up a few times. The chain is built from TRBV4-3 and TRBJ2-7; TRBD2 aligns across 8 bases. The germline gives CDR1 LGHNA, CDR2 YSLEER. The CDR3 spans 18 residues. The V gene end was trimmed by 1 base and the J gene end by 0 bases; junction bases not matched to a gene: 11. CDR3 in amino acids: CASSQARGAGVSSYEQYF. The CDR3 region has the DNA TGCGCCAGCAGCCAAGCTAGGGGAGCGGGAGTGAGCTCCTACGAGCAGTACTTC.

The V and J genes are TRBV7-2 and TRBJ2-7; TRBD1 matches at 10 bases. The germline V gene encodes CDR1 SGHTA and CDR2 FQGNSA. V lost 5 bases to trimming and J lost 6 bases; unmatched junction nucleotides: 7. The CDR3 spans 14 residues. CDR3 protein: CASSRDRGDPEQYF. Here the CDR3 DNA reads TGTGCCAGCAGCCGGGACAGGGGAGATCCCGAGCAGTACTTC.

This rearrangement joins TRBV6-2 or TRBV6-3 to TRBJ2-7; 7 nucleotides agree with TRBD2. Germline V CDR1 and CDR2: MNHEY, SVGEGT. The CDR3 is made up of 12 amino acids. The J segment lost 2 bases and the V segment lost 5 bases, leaving 0 bases of the junction unmatched. CDR3 coding DNA: TGTGCCAGCAGTGCGGGGGCCTACGAGCAGTACTTC. It encodes CASSAGAYEQYF.

The V call is TRBV7-2, the J call TRBJ2-5, with 8 bases that match TRBD1. Germline loops: CDR1 SGHTA, CDR2 FQGNSA. V was pared by 1 base and J by 4 bases, with 8 bases of the junction left unmatched. CDR3 length equals 16 residues. Here the CDR3 DNA reads TGTGCCAGCAGCTTAGTGAGCAGGGGGCGAGGAGAGACCCAGTACTTC. Residues: CASSLVSRGRGETQYF.

J is TRBJ1-1 and V is TRBV7-3; the match to TRBD1 covers 12 bases. The CDR3 consists of 16 residues. Trimming removed 5 bases from V and 6 bases from J; junction bases left unmatched: 10. Germline CDR1 and CDR2: SGHTA and FQGTGA. The CDR3 is CASSARGQGAPSEAFF. Written as DNA, the CDR3 is TGTGCCAGCAGCGCACGGGGACAGGGGGCGCCTTCTGAAGCTTTCTTT.

V and J are TRBV7-9 and TRBJ2-7; the match to TRBD2 covers 13 bases. Germline V gene lookup returns CDR1 SEHNR and CDR2 FQNEAQ (reference sequence). The CDR3 has 15 residues. V shed 2 bases and J 2 bases; nucleotides not matched to a gene: 0. The CDR3 nucleotides are TGTGCCAGCAGCTTAACTAGCGGGGGGGCCTACGAGCAGTACTTC. Encoded protein: CASSLTSGGAYEQYF.

The chain has TRBV7-2 and TRBJ1-3, with D maybe TRBD1 (6 bases). CDR3 length: 16 amino acids. The germline V gene encodes CDR1 SGHTA and CDR2 FQGNSA. Trimming took 5 bases from V and 3 from J, leaving 17 bases between them. CDR3 nucleotides: TGTGCCAGCAGCCCAGGACAGCCCGCGAGTGGAAACACCATATATTTT. It encodes CASSPGQPASGNTIYF.

The chain employs TRBV7-2 and TRBJ2-7; D perhaps matches TRBD2 (6 bases). V lost 5 bases and J lost 0, with 11 bases in between. The germline gives CDR1 SGHTA, CDR2 FQGNSA. The CDR3 consists of 14 residues. The CDR3 DNA reads as TGTGCCAGCAGCCCGGGACTCAGCTCCTACGAGCAGTACTTC. This gives the protein CASSPGLSSYEQYF.

This chain links TRBV5-6 with TRBJ2-7, with 7 nucleotides matching TRBD1. CDR3 length equals 13 residues. The ends lost 4 bases at V and 6 bases at J; junction bases unmatched: 7. Germline V lookup: CDR1 SGHDT, CDR2 YYEEEE. The CDR3 is CASSVGTAPEQYF. Here the CDR3 DNA reads TGTGCCAGCAGCGTCGGGACAGCGCCCGAGCAGTACTTC. The whole variable domain, filled in from reference TRBV5-6 and TRBJ2-7, reads DAGVTQSPTHLIKTRGQQVTLRCSPKSGHDTVSWYQQALGQGPQFIFQYYEEEERQRGNFPDRFSGHQFPNYSSELNVNALLLGDSALYLCASSVGTAPEQYFGPGTRLTVT.

The V call is TRBV6-5, the J call TRBJ2-1; 7 nucleotides line up with TRBD2. This CDR3 comprises 14 residues. Germline V lookup: CDR1 MNHEY, CDR2 SVGAGI. Trimming at V came to 7 bases and at J to 4 bases, leaving 7 bases not matched to a gene. CDR3 loop: CASKGASGYNEQFF. CDR3 DNA: TGTGCCAGCAAAGGGGCTAGCGGATACAATGAGCAGTTCTTC.

In regard to this clone: It is likely a read error, because the conserved phenylalanine at the end of the CDR3 is missing. Because the CDR3's place on the DNA is in doubt, the DNA is left out and the CDR3 is given as listed by TCRdb. The chain joins TRBV18 to TRBJ1-2; no DNA check was done on the table's D call, TRBD1. The V gene's germline CDR1 is KGHSH and CDR2 LQKENI. The CDR3 extends over 13 residues, inclusive of both ends. This chain's CDR3 is CASSPPHRGLVSY.

The chain employs TRBV19 and TRBJ1-3, with D maybe TRBD1 (5 bases). V lost 4 bases to trimming and J lost 3 bases, with 13 bases between them. The germline V gene has CDR1 LNHDA and CDR2 SQIVND (reference sequence). The CDR3 sequence is 15 residues long. DNA of the CDR3: TGTGCCAGTAGTACCTCCCGACAGTTTGGAAACACCATATATTTT. This codes for CASSTSRQFGNTIYF.

The chain has TRBV2 and TRBJ2-2; the match to TRBD2 covers 8 bases. The V gene's germline CDR1 is SNHLY and CDR2 FYNNEI. The junction had 11 bases not matched to a gene; V was cut back by 8 bases and J by 9 bases. The CDR3 totals 14 residues. This CDR3 reads CASGGGRESRELFF. In nucleotides, the CDR3 is TGTGCCAGCGGCGGGGGGCGGGAGAGCCGGGAGCTGTTTTTT.

A single count supports this clone. This chain connects TRBV29-1 to TRBJ2-1; 13 bases agree with TRBD2. The germline CDR1 and CDR2 sequences are SQVTM and ANQGSEA. The junction had 5 bases not matched to a gene; V was cut back by 6 bases and J by 0 bases. The CDR3 is made up of 16 amino acids. CDR3: CSVGLAGLSSYNEQFF. CDR3 in DNA: TGCAGCGTGGGACTAGCGGGACTAAGCTCCTACAATGAGCAGTTCTTC.

This clone was counted a single time. The gene calls are TRBV28 and TRBJ2-7; D is perhaps TRBD2 (5 bases). The CDR3 contains 15 residues. Trimming stripped 7 bases from V and 0 bases from J, with 16 bases between. Germline-derived CDR1 and CDR2 are MDHEN and SYDVKM. In DNA, the CDR3 is TGTGCCAGCACCCCTTCGGGGTCCCGCTCCTACGAGCAGTACTTC. Its translation: CASTPSGSRSYEQYF.

The J gene is TRBJ2-5, the V gene TRBV5-1; 9 bases align to TRBD2. The CDR3 has 14 residues. Trimming removed 8 bases from V and 4 bases from J; junction bases left unmatched: 9. Germline CDR1 and CDR2: SGHRS and YFSETQ. The CDR3: CASGAGTSRETQYF. The CDR3 DNA sequence: TGCGCCAGTGGGGCCGGGACTAGCAGAGAGACCCAGTACTTC.

The chain has TRBV7-9 and TRBJ2-7; D perhaps matches TRBD2 (7 bases). CDR1 and CDR2 from the germline V gene are SEHNR and FQNEAQ (reference sequence). The CDR3 is 12 amino acids. CDR3 bases: TGTGCGAGCCAAGGGGGGGCCTACGAGCAGTACTTC. As protein: CASQGGAYEQYF.

The V and J genes are TRBV29-1 and TRBJ2-1; D unclear. The V gene lost 4 bases and the J gene lost 6 bases, with 4 bases spanning the gap. Germline lookup yields CDR1 SQVTM and CDR2 ANQGSEA. The CDR3 sequence is 10 residues long. CDR3 in amino acids: CSVGLNEQFF. The CDR3 nucleotides are TGCAGCGTTGGTCTCAATGAGCAGTTCTTC.

J is TRBJ2-6 and V is TRBV5-4, with 11 bases aligning to TRBD1. CDR3 length: 17 residues. V lost 4 bases to trimming and J lost 3 bases; unmatched junction nucleotides: 6. Germline V gene lookup returns CDR1 SGHNT and CDR2 YYREEE (reference sequence). CDR3 residues: CASSPGQGANGANVLTF. In nucleotides, the CDR3 is TGTGCCAGCAGCCCCGGACAGGGGGCTAATGGGGCCAACGTCCTGACTTTC.

This clone has a single count. The CDR3 DNA is TGCGCCAGCAGCTTGGAGGAGAGGGGGCGTGGGACCCAGTACTTC. It encodes CASSLEERGRGTQYF. V and J are TRBV5-1 and TRBJ2-5; TRBD1 aligns across 7 bases. Losses at the gene ends were 0 bases for V and 7 bases for J; bases not matched to a gene: 9. Per the germline V gene, CDR1 is SGHRS and CDR2 is YFSETQ. The CDR3 spans 15 residues.

The sample holds many counts of this clone. The DNA of the CDR3 is TGTGCCAGCAGCTCCACGACAGGGGGAACCGGGGAGCTGTTTTTT. The encoded protein is CASSSTTGGTGELFF. This rearrangement joins TRBV21-1 to TRBJ2-2; TRBD1 was called by the table and not checked on the DNA. TRBV21-1 is labeled a pseudogene. This CDR3 has 15 amino acids.

The chain recombines TRBV9 with TRBJ2-6; 8 nucleotides align to TRBD1. Germline values: CDR1 SGDLS, CDR2 YYNGEE. The CDR3 loop spans 17 amino acids. V gave up 4 bases and J gave up 0 bases; unmatched junction bases: 6. This chain's CDR3 is CASSSRQGSSGANVLTF. CDR3 DNA: TGTGCCAGCAGCTCGAGACAGGGGAGCTCTGGGGCCAACGTCCTGACTTTC.

The gene calls are TRBV19 and TRBJ2-3, with 15 bases aligning to TRBD2. J gave up 4 bases and V 6 bases, and 11 bases lay outside the gene matches. Germline-derived CDR1 and CDR2 are LNHDA and SQIVND (reference sequence). There are 18 residues in the CDR3. CDR3 coding DNA: TGTGCCAGTAGCACCCCGAGGACTAGCGGGAGGGCGGCAGATACGCAGTATTTT. This encodes CASSTPRTSGRAADTQYF.